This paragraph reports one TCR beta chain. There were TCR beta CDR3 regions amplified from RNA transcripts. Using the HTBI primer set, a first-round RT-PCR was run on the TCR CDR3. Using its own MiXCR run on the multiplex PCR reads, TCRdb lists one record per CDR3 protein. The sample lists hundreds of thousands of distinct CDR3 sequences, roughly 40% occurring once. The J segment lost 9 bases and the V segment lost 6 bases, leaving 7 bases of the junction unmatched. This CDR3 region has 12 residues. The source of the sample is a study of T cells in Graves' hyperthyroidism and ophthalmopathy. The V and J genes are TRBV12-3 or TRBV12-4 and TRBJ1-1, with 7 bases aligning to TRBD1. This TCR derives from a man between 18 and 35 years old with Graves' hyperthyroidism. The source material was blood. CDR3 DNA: TGTGCCAGCAGAACCCGGGACAGCCAAGCTTTCTTT. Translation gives CASRTRDSQAFF.